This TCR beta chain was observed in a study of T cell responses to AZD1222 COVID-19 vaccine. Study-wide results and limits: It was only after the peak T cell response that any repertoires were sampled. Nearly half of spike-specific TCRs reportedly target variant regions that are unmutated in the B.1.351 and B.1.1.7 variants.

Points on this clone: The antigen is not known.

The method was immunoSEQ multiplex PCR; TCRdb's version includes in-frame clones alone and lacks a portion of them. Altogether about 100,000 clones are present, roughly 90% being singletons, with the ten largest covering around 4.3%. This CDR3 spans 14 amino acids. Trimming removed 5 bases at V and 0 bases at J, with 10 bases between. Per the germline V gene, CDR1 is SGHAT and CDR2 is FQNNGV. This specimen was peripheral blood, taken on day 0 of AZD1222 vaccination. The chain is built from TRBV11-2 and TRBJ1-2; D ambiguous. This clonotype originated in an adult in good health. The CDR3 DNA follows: TGTGCCAGCAGCCCACGGGTAACTAACTATGGCTACACCTTC. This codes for CASSPRVTNYGYTF.